This T cell receptor (beta chain) came from a study of CD8 T cells in Susac syndrome. cDNA came from about 0.5 to 1 ug RNA primed by random hexamers. TCRdb re-called the immunoSEQ multiplex PCR reads through MiXCR, storing one row per CDR3 protein. In the table there are over 150,000 distinct CDR3 sequences, approximately 94% of which are singletons. CDR3 size: 13 residues. Trimming left V 1 base short and J 3 bases short, with 6 bases between. CDR1 and CDR2 (germline): LNHNV, YYDKDF (reference sequence). The receptor comes from a human donor with Susac syndrome. Sequencing was carried out using CD4+ T cells from PBMCs. The chain links TRBV15 to TRBJ1-2; unclear D gene. CDR3 DNA sequence: TGTGCCACCAGCAGAGGGGAGGACTATGGCTACACCTTC. It yields the protein CATSRGEDYGYTF. Drawing the rest from reference TRBV15 and TRBJ1-2, the complete variable domain is DAMVIQNPRYQVTQFGKPVTLSCSQTLNHNVMYWYQQKSSQAPKLLFHYYDKDFNNEADTPDNFQSRRPNTSFCFLDIRSPGLGDTAMYLCATSRGEDYGYTFGSGTRLTVV.